This TCR beta chain emerged from a study of early T cells in non-severe SARS-CoV-2 infection. The CDR3 has 12 residues. V was clipped by 3 bases and J by 4 bases, with 9 bases between them. Germline V gene lookup returns CDR1 DFQATT and CDR2 SNEGSKA (reference sequence). In TCRdb, the 5' RACE reads were re-called with MiXCR into one record per CDR3 protein. The repertoire includes around 70,000 distinct CDR3 sequences, around 8.7% of them detected once, and 3.2% sits in the top ten. This TCR derives from an adult who was a healthcare worker with PCR-confirmed SARS-CoV-2 infection or an uninfected control (not recorded which). Sequencing input: whole blood. The chain is built from TRBV20-1 and TRBJ1-2; D unresolved. CDR3 amino acids: CSASRAGYGYTF. The CDR3 nucleotides are TGCAGTGCTAGTAGGGCAGGCTATGGCTACACCTTC.